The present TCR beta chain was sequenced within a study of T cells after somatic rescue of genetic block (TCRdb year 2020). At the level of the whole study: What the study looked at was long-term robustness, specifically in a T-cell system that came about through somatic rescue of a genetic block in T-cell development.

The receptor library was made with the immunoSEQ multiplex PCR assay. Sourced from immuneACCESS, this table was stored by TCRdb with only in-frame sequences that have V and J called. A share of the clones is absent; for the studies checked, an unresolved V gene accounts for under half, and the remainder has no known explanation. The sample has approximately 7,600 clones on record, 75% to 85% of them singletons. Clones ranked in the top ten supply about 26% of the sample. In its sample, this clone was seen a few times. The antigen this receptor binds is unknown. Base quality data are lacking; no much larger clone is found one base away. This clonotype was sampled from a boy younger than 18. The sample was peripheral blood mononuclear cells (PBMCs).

The base sequence is TGTGCCAGCAGCGTACCGGGACCGCTACATGAAGCTTTCTTT. Its amino acids are CASSVPGPLHEAFF. The chain was built from TRBV6-6 and TRBJ1-1; tentative D gene TRBD1, with 5 bases matching. The CDR3 starts with the cysteine, ends with the phenylalanine, and has 14 residues. The entry retains the CDR3 DNA only, 42 bases that are in frame from base 1. Trimming costs V 6 bases and J 7 bases, and their ends lie 18 bases apart. Taken from the germline V gene (reference sequence), the CDR1 and CDR2 loops are MNHNY and SVGAGI.